The text below deals with one TCR beta chain. What it binds is not known. These data are taken from a study of T cell responses to AZD1222 COVID-19 vaccine. For the study at large: Analysis merged second doses at about 4 or about 12 weeks.

Method: immunoSEQ multiplex PCR; TCRdb's copy keeps in-frame clones and lacks some. The sample lists roughly 120,000 clones, less than 90% occurring once. V was trimmed by 3 bases and J by 0 bases, leaving 11 bases between them. The CDR3 spans 15 residues. The germline V gene encodes CDR1 SGDLS and CDR2 YYNGEE. General study results and limits: The donor group comprised mostly white British people and more females; the analysis possibly underestimated clonal diversity. Only a handful of AZD1222 recipients, roughly six in all, had baseline seropositivity. Dominant CD4 TCR responses targeted spike regions 160-218 and 743-854.

The chain joins TRBV9 to TRBJ2-3, with D possibly matching TRBD1 (6 bases). The TCR comes from an adult in good health. The sequenced sample was peripheral blood, obtained on day 0 of AZD1222 vaccination. In DNA form, the CDR3 reads TGTGCCAGCAGCGAACAGGGTACGAGCACAGATACGCAGTATTTT. Amino acids: CASSEQGTSTDTQYF.